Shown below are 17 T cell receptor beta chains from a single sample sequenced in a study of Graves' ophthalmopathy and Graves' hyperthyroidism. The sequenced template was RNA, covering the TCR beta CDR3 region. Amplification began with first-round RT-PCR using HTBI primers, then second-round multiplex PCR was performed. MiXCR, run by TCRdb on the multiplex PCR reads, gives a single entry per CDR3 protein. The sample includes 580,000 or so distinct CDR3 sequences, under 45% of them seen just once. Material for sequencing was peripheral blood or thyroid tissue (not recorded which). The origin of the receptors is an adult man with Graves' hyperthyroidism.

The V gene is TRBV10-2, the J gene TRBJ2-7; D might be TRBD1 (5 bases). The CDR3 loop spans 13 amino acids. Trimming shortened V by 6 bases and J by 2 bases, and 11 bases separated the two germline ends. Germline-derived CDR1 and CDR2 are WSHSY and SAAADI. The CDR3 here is CASRTEHTYEQYF. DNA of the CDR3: TGCGCCAGCAGGACAGAACATACCTACGAGCAGTACTTC.

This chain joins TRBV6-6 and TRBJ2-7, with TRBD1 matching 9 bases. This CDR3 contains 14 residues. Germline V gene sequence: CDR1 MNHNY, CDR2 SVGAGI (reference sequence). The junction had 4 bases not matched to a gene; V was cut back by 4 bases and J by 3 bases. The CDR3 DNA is TGTGCCAGCAGTTTTGTGGACAGGGGCTACGAGCAGTACTTC. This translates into CASSFVDRGYEQYF.

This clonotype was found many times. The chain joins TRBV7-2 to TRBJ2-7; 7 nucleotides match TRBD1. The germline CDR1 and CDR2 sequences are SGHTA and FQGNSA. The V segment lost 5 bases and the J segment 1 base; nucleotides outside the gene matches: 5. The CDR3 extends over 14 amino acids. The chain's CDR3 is CASSGQVTSYEQYF. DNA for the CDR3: TGTGCCAGCAGCGGACAGGTCACTTCCTACGAGCAGTACTTC.

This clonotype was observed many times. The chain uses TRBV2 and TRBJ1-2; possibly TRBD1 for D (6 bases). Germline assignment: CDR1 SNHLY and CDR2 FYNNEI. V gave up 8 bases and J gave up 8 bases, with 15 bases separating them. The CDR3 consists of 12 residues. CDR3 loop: CASESGAGGYTF. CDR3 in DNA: TGTGCCAGCGAGTCAGGGGCAGGAGGCTACACCTTC.

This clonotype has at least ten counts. The CDR3 coding sequence is TGCGCCAGCAGTGCTTTAGGGGTCACCGGGGAGCTGTTTTTT. Its translation: CASSALGVTGELFF. The V and J genes are TRBV10-1 and TRBJ2-2; a weak D match, TRBD1 (5 bases). Trimming removed 4 bases from V and 4 bases from J, with 10 bases in between. The CDR3 length is 14 residues. Germline values: CDR1 WNHNN, CDR2 SYGVQD (reference sequence).

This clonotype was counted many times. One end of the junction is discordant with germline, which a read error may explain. In DNA form, the CDR3 reads TGCGCCAGCAGTCCGGGACTTATGAACACTGAAGCTTTCTTT. This codes for CASSPGLMNTEAFF. The rearrangement uses TRBV19 and TRBJ1-1; possible D gene TRBD1, 5 bases. CDR3 length: 14 residues. Germline-derived CDR1 and CDR2 are LNHDA and SQIVND (reference sequence).

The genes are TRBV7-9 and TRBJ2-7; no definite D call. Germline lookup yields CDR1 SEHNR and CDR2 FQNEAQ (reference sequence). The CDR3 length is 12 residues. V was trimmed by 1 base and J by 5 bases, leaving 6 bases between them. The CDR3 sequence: CASSLGIHEQYF. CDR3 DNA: TGTGCCAGCAGCTTAGGGATCCACGAGCAGTACTTC.

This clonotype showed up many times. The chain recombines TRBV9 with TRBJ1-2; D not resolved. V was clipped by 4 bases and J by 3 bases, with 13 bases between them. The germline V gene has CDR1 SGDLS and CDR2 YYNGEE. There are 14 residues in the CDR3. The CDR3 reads CASSSGQRHYGYTF. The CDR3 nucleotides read TGTGCCAGCAGCTCCGGGCAGAGGCACTATGGCTACACCTTC.

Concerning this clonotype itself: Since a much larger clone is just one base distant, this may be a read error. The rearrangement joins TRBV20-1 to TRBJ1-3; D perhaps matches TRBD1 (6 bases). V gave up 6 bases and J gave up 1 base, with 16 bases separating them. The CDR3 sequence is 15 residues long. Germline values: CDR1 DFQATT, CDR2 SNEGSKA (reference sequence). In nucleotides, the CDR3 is TGCAGTGCCGCCGGGACACGGATATCTGGAAACACCATATATTTT. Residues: CSAAGTRISGNTIYF.

The CDR3 DNA sequence: TGTGCCAGCAGCTTCCGGGATCTCAATCAGCCCCAGCATTTT. Amino acids: CASSFRDLNQPQHF. The V call is TRBV6-5, the J call TRBJ1-5; no firm D call. Trimming cost V 6 bases and J 3 bases, with 12 bases left between them. From germline, CDR1 is MNHEY and CDR2 SVGAGI. This CDR3 comprises 14 residues.

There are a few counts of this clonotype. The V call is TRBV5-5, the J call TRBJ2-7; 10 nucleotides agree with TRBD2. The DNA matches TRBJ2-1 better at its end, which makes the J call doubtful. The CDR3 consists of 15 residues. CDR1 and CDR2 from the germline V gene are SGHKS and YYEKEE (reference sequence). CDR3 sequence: CASSEGPSGGHEQFF. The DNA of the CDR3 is TGTGCCAGCAGTGAAGGGCCTAGCGGGGGCCATGAGCAGTTCTTC.

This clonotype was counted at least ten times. CDR3: CSVEGQSTGNTIYF. The DNA of the CDR3 is TGCAGCGTTGAAGGACAGTCTACTGGAAACACCATATATTTT. The chain joins TRBV29-1 to TRBJ1-3, with a possible D match to TRBD1 (5 bases). The ends were cut back, 1 base at V and 2 bases at J, with 9 bases in the middle. The CDR3 loop spans 14 amino acids. From germline, CDR1 is SQVTM and CDR2 ANQGSEA.

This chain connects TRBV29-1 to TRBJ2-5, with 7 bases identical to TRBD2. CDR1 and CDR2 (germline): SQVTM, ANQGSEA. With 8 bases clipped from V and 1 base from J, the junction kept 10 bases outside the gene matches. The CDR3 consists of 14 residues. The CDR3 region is CSSWPLAGQETQYF. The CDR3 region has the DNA TGCAGCAGCTGGCCTTTAGCGGGCCAAGAGACCCAGTACTTC.

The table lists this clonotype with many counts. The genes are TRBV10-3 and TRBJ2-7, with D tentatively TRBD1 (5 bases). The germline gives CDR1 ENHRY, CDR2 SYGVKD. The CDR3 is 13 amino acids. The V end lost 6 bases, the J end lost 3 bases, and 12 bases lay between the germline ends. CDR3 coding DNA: TGTGCCATCAGAACGACAGCAAACTACGAGCAGTACTTC. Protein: CAIRTTANYEQYF.

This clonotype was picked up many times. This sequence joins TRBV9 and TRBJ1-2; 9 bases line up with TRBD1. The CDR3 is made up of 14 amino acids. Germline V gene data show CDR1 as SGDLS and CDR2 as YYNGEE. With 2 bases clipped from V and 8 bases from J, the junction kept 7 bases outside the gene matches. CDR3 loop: CASSVGTGRGGYTF. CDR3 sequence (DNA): TGTGCCAGCAGCGTCGGGACAGGGAGGGGCGGCTACACCTTC.

The CDR3 region has the DNA TGCGCCAGCAGCCAAGATTTGATGGACGGCCAAGAGACCCAGTACTTC. It is translated as CASSQDLMDGQETQYF. The chain is built from TRBV4-1 and TRBJ2-5; D is unclear. The CDR3 loop spans 16 amino acids. Trimming cost V 0 bases and J 1 base, with 12 bases left between them. Germline CDR1 MGHRA, CDR2 YSYEKL.

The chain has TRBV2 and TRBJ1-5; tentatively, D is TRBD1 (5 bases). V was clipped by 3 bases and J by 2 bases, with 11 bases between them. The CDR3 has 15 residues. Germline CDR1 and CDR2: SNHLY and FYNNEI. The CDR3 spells CASSDGRAGNQPQHF. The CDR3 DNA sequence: TGTGCCAGCAGTGATGGCAGGGCTGGCAATCAGCCCCAGCATTTT.